This T cell receptor beta chain is drawn from a study of blood T cell repertoires in COVID-19. On the study more broadly: The United States, Italy and Spain were the sources of the acute and convalescent COVID-19 samples. T cells, B-cell-depleted T cells, or PBMCs provided the cDNA or gDNA that served as material.

Authors' processing steps: Quantification of nucleated cells was approximated via reference gene primer amplification. Only in-frame clones appear in the TCRdb table, and some are missing; sequencing was by immunoSEQ multiplex PCR. For V, J and clone size, that table is used; D and trimming come from the DNA. The sample has roughly 250,000 clones, roughly 85% seen once. Recruits, aged about 18 to 95 years, lived in about two dozen US areas. The CDR3 spans 15 residues. V lost 4 bases, J lost 3 bases, and 16 bases lay in between. Per the germline V gene, CDR1 is SGHDT and CDR2 is YYEEEE. This clone was counted a few times.

This sequence joins TRBV5-6 and TRBJ1-2; a possible D gene is TRBD1 (5 bases). The TCR sequence derives from a woman in her 30s who had recovered from COVID-19. The sequencing input was PBMCs or T cells enriched from blood (not recorded which). The CDR3 is CASSGRAGGYYGYTF. CDR3 in DNA: TGTGCCAGCAGCGGACGCGCGGGGGGTTACTATGGCTACACCTTC.